The 26 T cell receptor beta chains presented below share a single source sample, sequenced in a study of blood T cells in healthy people across ages. It was with a sample-barcoded 5' primer and a J-beta primer mix that a second PCR of roughly 7 to 12 cycles was run. TCRdb re-derived calls from the 5' RACE reads in MiXCR, one entry per CDR3 protein. This sample has more than 1 million distinct CDR3 sequences; around 43% occur once, and the top ten carry around 18%. Sequencing was done on a sample of blood. These receptors all stem from a woman aged 60-75 years in good health.

This chain links TRBV28 with TRBJ1-2; maybe TRBD1 (6 bases). Germline V CDR1 and CDR2: MDHEN, SYDVKM. There are 13 residues in the CDR3. V lost 4 bases and J lost 2, with 8 bases in between. CDR3 loop: CASSYTGNYGYTF. DNA for the CDR3: TGTGCCAGCAGTTATACAGGGAACTATGGCTACACCTTC.

The chain carries TRBV6-2 or TRBV6-3 and TRBJ2-7, with 9 positions matching TRBD1. The V gene's germline CDR1 is MNHEY and CDR2 SVGEGT. The CDR3 sequence is 13 residues long. Germline trimming cut 7 bases from V and 5 bases from J; bases unmatched to any gene: 6. In DNA form, the CDR3 reads TGTGCCAGCACCATAACAGGGGGCAACGAGCAGTACTTC. Translation: CASTITGGNEQYF.

V and J are TRBV5-1 and TRBJ2-2; no clear D gene. The length of the CDR3 is 14 residues. V shed 1 base and J shed 1 base, with 5 bases lying between them. Per germline, CDR1 SGHRS and CDR2 YFSETQ. In DNA, the CDR3 is TGCGCCAGCAGCTTGAGACAGAACACCGGGGAGCTGTTTTTT. This sequence encodes CASSLRQNTGELFF.

This clonotype was detected only once. The rearrangement uses TRBV7-2 and TRBJ2-5; D unclear. Trimming took off 1 base at V and 11 bases at J, with 17 bases between the two ends. Germline-derived CDR1 and CDR2 are SGHTA and FQGNSA. CDR3 length: 14 amino acids. The CDR3 spells CASSLDVNNNEQYF. In DNA form, the CDR3 reads TGTGCCAGCAGCTTAGATGTCAACAACAATGAGCAGTACTTC.

The DNA for the CDR3 is TGTGCCAGCAGCGCGGGGACTCGAAGCTCCTACAATGAGCAGTTCTTC. Protein product: CASSAGTRSSYNEQFF. The V and J genes are TRBV13 and TRBJ2-1, with D perhaps matching TRBD2 (6 bases). CDR3 length equals 16 residues. Germline V gives CDR1 PRHDT, CDR2 FYEKMQ (reference sequence). V lost 5 bases and J 0 bases, leaving 14 bases between the germline ends.

V and J are TRBV20-1 and TRBJ2-7; 10 bases align to TRBD2. The end of the DNA fits TRBJ2-5 better, so the J call may be wrong. Looked up from germline, CDR1 is DFQATT and CDR2 is SNEGSKA (reference sequence). CDR3 length: 16 amino acids. The CDR3 DNA is TGCAGTGCTAGAGATCCAAGGACTAGCGGAAAAGAGACCCAGTACTTC. Translated: CSARDPRTSGKETQYF.

Only a few counts were recorded for this clonotype. The rearrangement links TRBV7-9 to TRBJ2-7, with 7 bases that match TRBD2. This CDR3 region has 15 residues. V trimming: 5 bases; J trimming: 3 bases; junction bases outside the gene matches: 10. Per germline, CDR1 SEHNR and CDR2 FQNEAQ (reference sequence). The CDR3 is CASSVLASGGYEQYF. The CDR3 bases are TGTGCCAGCAGCGTTCTGGCTTCGGGAGGCTACGAGCAGTACTTC.

The chain joins TRBV5-1 to TRBJ2-1; perhaps TRBD2 as D (5 bases). Germline lookup yields CDR1 SGHRS and CDR2 YFSETQ. The CDR3 length is 16 residues. V lost 4 bases and J lost 6, with 20 bases in between. CDR3 sequence reads: CASSPWLARLFNEQFF. CDR3 nucleotide sequence: TGCGCCAGCAGCCCTTGGTTAGCGAGACTTTTCAATGAGCAGTTCTTC.

This clonotype was observed a few times. The chain recombines TRBV2 with TRBJ1-2, with D unclear. Deletions cut 2 bases from V and 5 bases from J, with 18 bases between. Germline CDR1 and CDR2: SNHLY and FYNNEI. The CDR3 is 16 residues long. The CDR3 reads CASSESGSGLSYGYTF. For the CDR3, the DNA is TGTGCCAGCAGTGAAAGCGGTTCCGGCCTCTCGTATGGCTACACCTTC.

This clonotype was seen more than once but under ten times. This chain links TRBV12-3 or TRBV12-4 with TRBJ2-3; no definite D call. The V gene lost 7 bases and the J gene lost 9 bases, with 11 bases spanning the gap. The CDR3 is 11 residues long. The CDR3 sequence is CASTMLGTQYF. CDR3 nucleotide sequence: TGTGCCAGCACCATGCTAGGGACGCAGTATTTT.

V usage is TRBV6-6 and J usage is TRBJ2-3; 14 bases match TRBD2. Per germline, CDR1 MNHNY and CDR2 SVGAGI (reference sequence). The CDR3 loop spans 17 amino acids. With V trimmed by 6 bases and J by 2 bases, 7 bases remained unmatched. The CDR3 loop is CASSLTGLAGVTDTQYF. In DNA, the CDR3 is TGTGCCAGCAGCCTGACGGGACTAGCGGGAGTCACAGATACGCAGTATTTT.

Details on this clonotype: At one end the junction does not follow the germline gene, possibly because of a read error. The rearrangement joins TRBV20-1 to TRBJ2-3; D may be TRBD1 (6 bases). The germline V gene has CDR1 DFQATT and CDR2 SNEGSKA (reference sequence). The CDR3 covers 12 residues. The CDR3 is CGALWTADTQYF. The CDR3 DNA reads as TGCGGTGCTCTGTGGACAGCAGATACGCAGTATTTT.

This rearrangement joins TRBV3-1 to TRBJ2-2; unclear D gene. The CDR3 sequence is 13 residues long. Between the trimmed V and J ends, which lost 1 base and 6 bases, there was a span of 6 bases. Germline V gives CDR1 LGHDT, CDR2 YNNKEL (reference sequence). The CDR3 DNA sequence: TGTGCCAGCAGCCAAGTAGGACCCGGGGAGCTGTTTTTT. Translated: CASSQVGPGELFF.

This chain joins TRBV6-5 and TRBJ1-2; D is unclear. The CDR3 is made up of 13 amino acids. Germline V gives CDR1 MNHEY, CDR2 SVGAGI. V was cut by 5 bases and J by 4 bases, with 11 bases left in between. This CDR3 reads CASSRQDGYGYTF. DNA of the CDR3: TGTGCCAGCAGTCGCCAGGACGGCTATGGCTACACCTTC.

This clonotype was counted between two and nine times. This rearrangement joins TRBV15 to TRBJ2-7, with no clear D. V shed 0 bases and J shed 5 bases, with 14 bases lying between them. The length of the CDR3 is 15 residues. From germline, CDR1 is LNHNV and CDR2 YYDKDF (reference sequence). The CDR3 DNA follows: TGTGCCACCAGCAGAGATCTGAGACTTACAAACGAGCAGTACTTC. Translated, it gives CATSRDLRLTNEQYF. The variable domain in full, completed from reference TRBV15 and TRBJ2-7, reads DAMVIQNPRYQVTQFGKPVTLSCSQTLNHNVMYWYQQKSSQAPKLLFHYYDKDFNNEADTPDNFQSRRPNTSFCFLDIRSPGLGDTAMYLCATSRDLRLTNEQYFGPGTRLTVT.

This chain joins TRBV27 and TRBJ2-5; a weak D match, TRBD2 (6 bases). With 7 bases removed from V and 11 bases from J, the gap between germline ends came to 20 bases. The CDR3 loop spans 13 amino acids. Per germline, CDR1 MNHEY and CDR2 SMNVEV (reference sequence). The CDR3 loop is CASNYPGGDEQYF. CDR3 sequence (DNA): TGTGCCAGCAATTACCCCGGAGGGGATGAGCAGTACTTC.

This clonotype showed up just a few times. The J gene is TRBJ2-2, the V gene TRBV20-1, with a tentative D call TRBD1 (5 bases). The CDR3 is made up of 13 amino acids. Germline assignment: CDR1 DFQATT and CDR2 SNEGSKA (reference sequence). The germline V and J ends were trimmed by 2 bases and 6 bases, with 10 bases remaining between them. The chain's CDR3 is CSARPWGAGELFF. Here the CDR3 DNA reads TGCAGTGCTAGACCCTGGGGCGCCGGGGAGCTGTTTTTT.

In this sample, this clonotype turned up a few times. The chain employs TRBV7-8 and TRBJ2-3, with 11 bases identical to TRBD2. The V gene's germline CDR1 is SGHVS and CDR2 FQNEAQ. The CDR3 length is 18 residues. The V segment lost 5 bases and the J segment 0 bases; nucleotides outside the gene matches: 10. The CDR3 sequence: CASSRRASGGLSTDTQYF. The CDR3 bases are TGTGCCAGCAGCCGTAGGGCTAGCGGGGGGCTGAGCACAGATACGCAGTATTTT.

The chain carries TRBV27 and TRBJ2-7; 7 nucleotides agree with TRBD1. Trimming at V came to 4 bases and at J to 1 base, leaving 4 bases not matched to a gene. CDR3 length: 14 residues. Germline CDR1 MNHEY, CDR2 SMNVEV (reference sequence). The CDR3, as DNA: TGTGCCAGCAGTTACAGGGGACGTTCCTACGAGCAGTACTTC. It specifies CASSYRGRSYEQYF.

The chain is built from TRBV20-1 and TRBJ1-2; 10 bases are shared with TRBD1. In germline, CDR1 is DFQATT, CDR2 SNEGSKA (reference sequence). The CDR3 is made up of 13 amino acids. V gave up 3 bases and J gave up 2 bases; unmatched junction bases: 0. In DNA, the CDR3 is TGCAGTGCTAGGGACAGGGGGAACTATGGCTACACCTTC. Translated, it gives CSARDRGNYGYTF.

With respect to this clonotype: Being one base from a much bigger clone, this may be a read error. The chain has TRBV20-1 and TRBJ2-7, with 8 bases aligning to TRBD2. The better agreement between TRBJ2-4 and the DNA end casts doubt on the J call. Germline V gene sequence: CDR1 DFQATT, CDR2 SNEGSKA (reference sequence). This CDR3 contains 13 residues. CDR3 DNA sequence: TGCAGTGCAAAACGAGCGGGAGTAGGCATTCAGTACTTC. Its translation is CSAKRAGVGIQYF.

J is TRBJ2-5 and V is TRBV13; TRBD1 agrees at 8 bases. Gene TRBJ2-7 matches the end of the DNA better, so the J call may be wrong. The germline V gene encodes CDR1 PRHDT and CDR2 FYEKMQ (reference sequence). The CDR3 runs to 15 residues. The CDR3 DNA sequence: TGTGCCAGCAGCGAGGGGACAGGTCGCGTCTACGAGCAGTACTTC. This translates into CASSEGTGRVYEQYF.

This chain connects TRBV10-3 to TRBJ1-1; tentatively, D is TRBD1 (6 bases). V was trimmed by 4 bases and J by 4 bases, leaving 13 bases between them. The CDR3 extends over 14 amino acids. Germline CDR1 reads ENHRY; CDR2 reads SYGVKD. The CDR3 region is CAISGGGASTEAFF. The CDR3 nucleotides read TGTGCCATCAGTGGGGGGGGCGCGTCCACTGAAGCTTTCTTT.

The chain employs TRBV27 and TRBJ2-3; TRBD1 matches 8 bases. J gave up 4 bases and V 3 bases, and 15 bases lay outside the gene matches. The CDR3 totals 18 residues. Germline values: CDR1 MNHEY, CDR2 SMNVEV (reference sequence). The CDR3 DNA reads as TGTGCCAGCAGTTTTGATCAGGGGGCTTTAGTTCGCGCAGATACGCAGTATTTT. This encodes CASSFDQGALVRADTQYF.

This clonotype was detected once. The J gene is TRBJ2-3, the V gene TRBV2, with D possibly being TRBD2 (6 bases). V lost 0 bases and J lost 6, with 7 bases in between. The CDR3 is 13 residues long. Germline CDR1 is SNHLY and CDR2 is FYNNEI. The CDR3 loop is CASSEAGRDTQYF. In DNA, the CDR3 is TGTGCCAGCAGTGAAGCGGGGAGGGATACGCAGTATTTT.

This chain connects TRBV5-6 to TRBJ2-1; 10 bases are a match to TRBD1. The ends lost 3 bases at V and 10 bases at J; junction bases unmatched: 7. The germline V gene encodes CDR1 SGHDT and CDR2 YYEEEE. The CDR3 is made up of 14 amino acids. The CDR3 bases are TGTGCCAGCAGCTGGACAGGGGGGTCCTACGAGCAGTTCTTC. Protein: CASSWTGGSYEQFF. The full variable domain, its missing parts supplied by reference TRBV5-6 and TRBJ2-1, is DAGVTQSPTHLIKTRGQQVTLRCSPKSGHDTVSWYQQALGQGPQFIFQYYEEEERQRGNFPDRFSGHQFPNYSSELNVNALLLGDSALYLCASSWTGGSYEQFFGPGTRLTVL.